This T cell receptor (beta chain) was documented in a study of Graves' ophthalmopathy and Graves' hyperthyroidism. Additional autoimmune diseases, uncontrolled infections, pregnancy or lactation disqualified patients. The V and J ends lost 7 bases and 11 bases, in that order; junction bases with no gene match: 7. Germline values: CDR1 MDHEN, CDR2 SYDVKM. This CDR3 region has 11 residues. This clonotype was seen only a few times. Amplifying from RNA transcripts, the study obtained TCR beta CDR3 regions. First-round RT-PCR employed HTBI primers, with a second-round multiplex PCR after it. MiXCR, applied by TCRdb to the multiplex PCR reads, yields one record per CDR3 protein. The sample yields 600,000 to 950,000 distinct CDR3 sequences, about 44% seen once.

The chain employs TRBV28 and TRBJ1-1; 7 nucleotides match TRBD1. This clonotype originated in an adult man with Graves' ophthalmopathy. Source material: peripheral blood. CDR3 amino acids: CASTDRVGAFF. The CDR3 DNA sequence: TGTGCCAGCACCGACAGGGTCGGCGCTTTCTTT.